This T cell receptor (beta chain) is drawn from a study of T cell responses to AZD1222 COVID-19 vaccine. In the study overall: Second doses were pooled across both intervals (about 4 or about 12 weeks). Findings and limits, study-wide: Reports say nearly half of spike-specific TCRs go after unmutated variant regions. Across the whole spike, CD4 TCRs peaked at regions 160-218 and 743-854. Spike-specific TCR depth and breadth grew after two AZD1222 doses.

Comments on this clone: Its antigen remains unidentified.

The protocol was immunoSEQ multiplex PCR, while the TCRdb copy is restricted to in-frame clones and leaves out a portion. Of about 120,000 clones listed, approximately 87% are singletons. Between the trimmed V and J ends, which lost 5 bases and 6 bases, there was a span of 9 bases. CDR1 and CDR2 (germline): SGHAT, FQNNGV. This CDR3 has 12 residues. V gene TRBV11-2 combines with J gene TRBJ2-3; D call uncertain. The sample consisted of peripheral blood, taken on day 0 of AZD1222 vaccination. The receptor was derived from an adult in good health. In nucleotides, the CDR3 is TGTGCCAGCAGCCAGGACGGGGATACGCAGTATTTT. The encoded protein is CASSQDGDTQYF. Variable domain in full (rest from reference TRBV11-2 and TRBJ2-3): EAGVAQSPRYKIIEKRQSVAFWCNPISGHATLYWYQQILGQGPKLLIQFQNNGVVDDSQLPKDRFSAERLKGVDSTLKIQPAKLEDSAVYLCASSQDGDTQYFGPGTRLTVL.